The 5 T cell receptor beta chains in this list originate from one sample, sequenced in a study of identical twins (dated by TCRdb to the mid-2010s). Library preparation used 5' RACE. The instrument given in TCRdb is Illumina HiSeq 2000. Through fastp at Q25 and MiXCR, TCRdb rebuilt clones from the public reads, retaining in-frame beta chains. Rows with a matching CDR3 protein are joined into one entry that keeps the most common DNA and genes. This sample lists about 690,000 distinct CDR3 sequences; around 6.1% were detected once. The top ten clones comprise 1.5% to 2% of the sample. The sample consisted of naive T cells sorted from blood. Reading the label with the study, this specimen's cell subset or site is: cells isolated with a human naive T-cell isolation kit. These receptors came from a man aged 18 to 29 in good health.

The table lists this clonotype with a few counts. V gene TRBV7-7 combines with J gene TRBJ2-1; 10 nucleotides match TRBD1. The CDR3 length is 13 residues. Per germline, CDR1 SSHAT and CDR2 FNYEAQ (reference sequence). Trimming at V came to 5 bases and at J to 10 bases, leaving 5 bases not matched to a gene. The chain's CDR3 is CASSPDRGGEQFF. In DNA, the CDR3 is TGTGCCAGCAGCCCGGACAGGGGGGGAGAGCAGTTCTTC.

This clonotype showed up many times. This chain joins TRBV12-3 or TRBV12-4 and TRBJ2-7, with 9 bases lining up with TRBD2. J lost 13 bases, V lost 3 bases, and 10 bases had no gene match. The CDR3 totals 13 residues. The CDR3 sequence: CASSLGQPGLAYV. DNA for the CDR3: TGTGCCAGCAGTTTGGGGCAACCGGGACTAGCATACGTC.

The J gene is TRBJ2-7, the V gene TRBV5-1, with 8 bases that match TRBD2. Trimming cost V 4 bases and J 2 bases; bases outside gene matches: 11. Germline assignment: CDR1 SGHRS and CDR2 YFSETQ. The CDR3 length is 16 residues. CDR3 bases: TGCGCCAGCAGCGTTATCACCGGGAGGGGCGCCTACGAGCAGTACGTC. Protein product: CASSVITGRGAYEQYV.

This clonotype was seen a handful of times. The chain carries TRBV12-3 or TRBV12-4 and TRBJ2-3; D not certain. Trimming shortened V by 6 bases and J by 2 bases, and 12 bases separated the two germline ends. This CDR3 comprises 14 residues. CDR3 sequence reads: CASSISRNTDTQYF. CDR3 nucleotide sequence: TGTGCCAGCAGCATTAGCCGAAACACAGATACGCAGTATTTT.

In its sample, this clonotype was seen a few times. The chain has TRBV27 and TRBJ2-4, with D possibly being TRBD1 (6 bases). This CDR3 is built from 14 residues. Trimming shortened V by 6 bases and J by 5 bases, and 14 bases separated the two germline ends. Germline values: CDR1 MNHEY, CDR2 SMNVEV (reference sequence). The CDR3: CASRLTGSENIQYF. The CDR3 coding sequence is TGTGCCAGCAGACTAACAGGGTCCGAAAACATTCAGTACTTC.